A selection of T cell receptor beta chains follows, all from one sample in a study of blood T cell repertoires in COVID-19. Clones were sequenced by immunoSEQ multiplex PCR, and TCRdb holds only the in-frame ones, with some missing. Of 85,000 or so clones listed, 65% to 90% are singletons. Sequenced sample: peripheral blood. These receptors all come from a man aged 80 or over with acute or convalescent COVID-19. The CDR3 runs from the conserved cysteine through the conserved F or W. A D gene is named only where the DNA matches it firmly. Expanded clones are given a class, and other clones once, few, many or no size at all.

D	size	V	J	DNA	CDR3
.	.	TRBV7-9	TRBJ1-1	TGTGCCAGCAGCCCATTAATTGGGGAGACTGAAGCTTTCTTT	CASSPLIGETEAFF
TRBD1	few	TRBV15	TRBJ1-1	TGTGCCACCAGCAGGGCACTACAGGGGAGCACTGAAGCTTTCTTT	CATSRALQGSTEAFF
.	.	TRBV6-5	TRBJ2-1	TGTGCCAGCAGTTATATGTTGTCAGGAGGGAATGAGCAGTTCTTC	CASSYMLSGGNEQFF
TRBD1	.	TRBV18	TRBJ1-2	TGTGCCAGCTCTTTCTCGGGACAGGGAACAGGAGGCTACACCTTC	CASSFSGQGTGGYTF
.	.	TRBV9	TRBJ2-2	TGTGCCAGCAGCGCCCACTTGGCCGGGGAGCTGTTTTTT	CASSAHLAGELFF
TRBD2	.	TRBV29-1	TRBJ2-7	TGCAGCGTGGGCGGGGGGGTCTACGAGCAGTACTTC	CSVGGGVYEQYF
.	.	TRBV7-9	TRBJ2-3	TGTGCCAGCAGCTTAGCGCCGAATTTCGGGTGGGATACGCAGTATTTT	CASSLAPNFGWDTQYF
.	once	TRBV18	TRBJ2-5	TGTGCCAGCTCGGCTTGGACACCCCAAGAGACCCAGTACTTC	CASSAWTPQETQYF
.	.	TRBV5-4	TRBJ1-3	TGTGCCAGCAGGGAAGGAGCGACCTCTGGAAACACCATATATTTT	CASREGATSGNTIYF
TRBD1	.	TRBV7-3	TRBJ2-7	TGTGCCAGCAGCCTAGGGACAGGGGTACGGTACGAGCAGTACTTC	CASSLGTGVRYEQYF
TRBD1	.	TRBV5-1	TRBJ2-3	TGCGCCAGCAGCTTGGCCGGGACAGGGAACACAGATACGCAGTATTTT	CASSLAGTGNTDTQYF
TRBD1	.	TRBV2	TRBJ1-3	TGTGCCAGCGGTACTCCGGGACAGGTGACAAACACCATATATTTT	CASGTPGQVTNTIYF
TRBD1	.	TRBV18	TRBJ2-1	TGTGCCAGCGCCGCCATACCCTCGACAGGGGGCCTCTACAATGAGCAGTTCTTC	CASAAIPSTGGLYNEQFF
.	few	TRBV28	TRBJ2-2	TGTGCCAGCAGTCTGTCCCCCCGGGGAGGGGAGCTGTTTTTT	CASSLSPRGGELFF
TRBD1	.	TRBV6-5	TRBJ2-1	TGTGCCAGCATTAGGACAGGGCCCTACAATGAGCAGTTCTTC	CASIRTGPYNEQFF
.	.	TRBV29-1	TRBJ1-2	TGCAGCGTTGAAGTACAGATTAACTATGGCTACACCTTC	CSVEVQINYGYTF
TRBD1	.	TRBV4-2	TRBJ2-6	TGTGCCAGCAGCCAGAGACAGGGCGAGGCTGGGGCCAACGTCCTGACTTTC	CASSQRQGEAGANVLTF
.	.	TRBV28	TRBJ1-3	TGTGCCAGCAGATCGCGGTTAAGCTCTGGAAACACCATATATTTT	CASRSRLSSGNTIYF